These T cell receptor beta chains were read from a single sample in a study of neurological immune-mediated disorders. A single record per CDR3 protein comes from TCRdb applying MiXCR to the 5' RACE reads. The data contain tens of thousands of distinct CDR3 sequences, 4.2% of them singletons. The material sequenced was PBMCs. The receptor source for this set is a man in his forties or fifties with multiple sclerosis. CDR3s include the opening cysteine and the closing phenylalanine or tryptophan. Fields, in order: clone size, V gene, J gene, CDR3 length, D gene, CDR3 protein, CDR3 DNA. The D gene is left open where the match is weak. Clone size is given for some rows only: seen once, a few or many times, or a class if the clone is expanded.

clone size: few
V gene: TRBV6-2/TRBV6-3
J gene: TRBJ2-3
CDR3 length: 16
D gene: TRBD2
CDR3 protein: CASSYGLAGNTDTQYF
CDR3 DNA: TGTGCCAGCAGTTACGGACTAGCGGGTAACACAGATACGCAGTATTTT

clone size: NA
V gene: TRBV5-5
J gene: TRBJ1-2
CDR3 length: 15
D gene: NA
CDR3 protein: CASSFSGTANYGSTF
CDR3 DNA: TGTGCCAGCAGCTTCTCCGGGACGGCCAACTATGGCTCCACCTTC

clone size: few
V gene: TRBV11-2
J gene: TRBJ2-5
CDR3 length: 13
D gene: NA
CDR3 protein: CASSLDIRGTQYF
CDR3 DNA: TGTGCCAGCAGCTTAGATATTCGAGGGACCCAGTACTTC

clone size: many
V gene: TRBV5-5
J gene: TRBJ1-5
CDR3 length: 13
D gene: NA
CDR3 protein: CASSFLGNQPQNF
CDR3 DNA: TGTGCCAGCAGCTTCTTAGGGAATCAGCCCCAGAATTTT

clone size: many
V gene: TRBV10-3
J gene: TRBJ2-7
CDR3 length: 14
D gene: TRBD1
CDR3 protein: CAIREGQGRYEQYF
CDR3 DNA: TGTGCCATCAGGGAAGGACAGGGGCGCTACGAGCAGTACTTC

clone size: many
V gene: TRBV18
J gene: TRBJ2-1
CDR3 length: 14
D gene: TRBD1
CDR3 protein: CASQDRGSFDEQFF
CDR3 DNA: TGTGCCAGCCAGGACAGGGGGTCATTTGATGAGCAGTTCTTC

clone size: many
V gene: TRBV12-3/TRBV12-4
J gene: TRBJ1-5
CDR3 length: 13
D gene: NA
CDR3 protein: CASKGIGNQPQHF
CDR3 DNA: TGTGCCAGCAAAGGGATAGGCAATCAGCCCCAGCATTTT

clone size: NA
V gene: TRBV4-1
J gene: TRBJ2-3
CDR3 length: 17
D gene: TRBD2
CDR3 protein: CASSLQPSGGSTDTQYF
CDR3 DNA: TGCGCCAGCAGCCTCCAACCTAGCGGGGGGAGCACAGATACGCAGTATTTT

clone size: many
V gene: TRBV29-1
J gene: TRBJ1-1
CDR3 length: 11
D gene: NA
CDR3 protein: CSVILGSEAFF
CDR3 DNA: TGCAGCGTGATCTTGGGGTCCGAAGCTTTCTTT

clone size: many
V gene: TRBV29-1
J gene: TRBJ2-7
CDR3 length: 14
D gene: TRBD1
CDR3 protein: CSVVESGQGIEQYF
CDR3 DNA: TGCAGCGTTGTCGAATCAGGACAGGGGATAGAGCAGTACTTC

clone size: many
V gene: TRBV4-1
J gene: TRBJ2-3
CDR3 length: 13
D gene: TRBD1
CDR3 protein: CASSQDPGQGQYF
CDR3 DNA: TGCGCCAGCAGCCAAGACCCGGGACAGGGACAGTATTTT

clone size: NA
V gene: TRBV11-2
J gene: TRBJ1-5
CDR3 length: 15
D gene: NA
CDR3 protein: CASSPGRGSNQPQHF
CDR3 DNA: TGTGCCAGCAGCCCCGGGAGGGGTAGCAATCAGCCCCAGCATTTT

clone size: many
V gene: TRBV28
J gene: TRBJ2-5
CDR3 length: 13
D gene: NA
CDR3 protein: CASSFGAEETQYF
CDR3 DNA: TGTGCCAGCAGTTTTGGAGCGGAAGAGACCCAGTACTTC